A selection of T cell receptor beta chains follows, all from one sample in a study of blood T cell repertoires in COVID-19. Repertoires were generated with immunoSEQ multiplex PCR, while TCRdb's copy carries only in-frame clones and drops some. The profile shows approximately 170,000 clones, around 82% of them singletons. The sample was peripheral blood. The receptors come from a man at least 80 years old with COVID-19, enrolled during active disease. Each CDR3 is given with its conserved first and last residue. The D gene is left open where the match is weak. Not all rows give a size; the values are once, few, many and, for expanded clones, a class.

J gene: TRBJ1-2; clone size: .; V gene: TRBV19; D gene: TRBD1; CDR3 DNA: TGTGCCAGTAGTTTGGGACAGGGGGAGGATGGCTACACCTTC; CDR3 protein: CASSLGQGEDGYTF
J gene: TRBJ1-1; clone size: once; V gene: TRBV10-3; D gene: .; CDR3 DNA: TGTGCCAGCAGGGAAGGGGCTGAAGCTTTCTTT; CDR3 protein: CASREGAEAFF
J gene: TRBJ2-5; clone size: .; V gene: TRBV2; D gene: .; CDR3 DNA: TGTGCCAGCAGTTCCCAGGGGCAAGAGACCCAGTACTTC; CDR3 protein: CASSSQGQETQYF
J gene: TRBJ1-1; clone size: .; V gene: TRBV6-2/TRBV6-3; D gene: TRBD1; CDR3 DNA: TGTGCCAGCAGTTTGGATTTAGGGTGGCCAGGGGGGTTGAGCACTGAAGCTTTCTTT; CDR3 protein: CASSLDLGWPGGLSTEAFF
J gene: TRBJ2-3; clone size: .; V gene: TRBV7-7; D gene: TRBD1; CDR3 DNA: TGTGCCAGCAGCCCCCGGCAGGGGGCTTACCCATGGTCCACAGATACGCAGTATTTT; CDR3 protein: CASSPRQGAYPWSTDTQYF
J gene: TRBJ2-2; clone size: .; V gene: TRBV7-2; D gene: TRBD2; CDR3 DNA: TGTGCCAGCAGCTTTGGCCGGGAGGACACCGGGGAGCTGTTTTTT; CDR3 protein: CASSFGREDTGELFF
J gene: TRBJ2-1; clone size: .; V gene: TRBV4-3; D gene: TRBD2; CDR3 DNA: TGCGCCAGCAGCCAGCTAGCGGGGGGAGTCGATTACAATGAGCAGTTCTTC; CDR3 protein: CASSQLAGGVDYNEQFF
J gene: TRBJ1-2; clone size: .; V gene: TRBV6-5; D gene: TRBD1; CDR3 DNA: TGTGCCAGCAGCGAGGACAGGGAGGAAGGCTACACCTTC; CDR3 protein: CASSEDREEGYTF
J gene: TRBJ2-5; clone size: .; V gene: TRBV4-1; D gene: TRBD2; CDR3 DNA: TGCGCCAGCAGCCAAGATCCGGGGGGGACACAAGAGACCCAGTACTTC; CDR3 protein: CASSQDPGGTQETQYF
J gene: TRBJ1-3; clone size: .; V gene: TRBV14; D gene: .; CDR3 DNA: TGTGCCAGCAGCCAAGGAGGGTTGGGAAACACCATATATTTT; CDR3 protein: CASSQGGLGNTIYF
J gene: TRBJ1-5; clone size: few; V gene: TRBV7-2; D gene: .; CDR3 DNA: TGTGCCAGCAGCCTCAACAGGGCGAATCAGCCCCAGCATTTT; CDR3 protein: CASSLNRANQPQHF
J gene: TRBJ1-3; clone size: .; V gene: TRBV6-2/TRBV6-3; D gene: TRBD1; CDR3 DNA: TGTGCCAGCAGCCCCGGCAGGGGGCTAGGAAACACCATATATTTT; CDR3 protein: CASSPGRGLGNTIYF
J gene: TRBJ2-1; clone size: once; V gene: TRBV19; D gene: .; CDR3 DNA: TGTGCCAGTAGTATCAATGGGCTTTCATACAATGAGCAGTTCTTC; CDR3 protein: CASSINGLSYNEQFF